These T cell receptor beta chains were read from a single sample in a study of long-term antiretroviral therapy in people with HIV. Only in-frame clones appear in the TCRdb table, and some are missing; sequencing was by immunoSEQ multiplex PCR. Among 20,000 to 30,000 clones listed, about 80% were seen once. Here the sequenced sample was unsorted PBMCs, taken 0.7 years before starting antiretroviral therapy. These receptors originate from a man aged 30-40 years with HIV. Both conserved end residues are part of each CDR3. The D gene is left open where the match is weak. Where a row states a size, it is once, few, many or the class of an expanded clone; other rows omit it.

d_gene: .; abundance: .; j_gene: TRBJ2-5; v_gene: TRBV5-1; CDR3nt: TGCGCCAGCAGCCGCCTTGGGGGTCCGGGAGAGACCCAGTACTTC; CDR3aa: CASSRLGGPGETQYF
d_gene: .; abundance: .; j_gene: TRBJ2-1; v_gene: TRBV29-1; CDR3nt: TGCAGCGTTGATTATGAGCAGTTCTTC; CDR3aa: CSVDYEQFF
d_gene: TRBD1; abundance: .; j_gene: TRBJ2-5; v_gene: TRBV5-5; CDR3nt: TGTGCCAGCAGCTTGAGCGGACAGGGAAGGGAGACCCAGTACTTC; CDR3aa: CASSLSGQGRETQYF
d_gene: TRBD1; abundance: medium-sized; j_gene: TRBJ2-7; v_gene: TRBV5-4; CDR3nt: TGTGCCAGCAGCCGAGGACAGGGTTTAAACGAGCAGTACTTC; CDR3aa: CASSRGQGLNEQYF
d_gene: TRBD1; abundance: .; j_gene: TRBJ1-5; v_gene: TRBV18; CDR3nt: TGTGCCAGCTCACTTGGACAGGGGAATCAGCCCCAGCATTTT; CDR3aa: CASSLGQGNQPQHF
d_gene: .; abundance: .; j_gene: TRBJ1-1; v_gene: TRBV29-1; CDR3nt: TGCAGCGTCCTATGGGGGGGGGCTCGAACTGAAGCTTTCTTT; CDR3aa: CSVLWGGARTEAFF
d_gene: .; abundance: .; j_gene: TRBJ1-1; v_gene: TRBV30; CDR3nt: TGTGCCTGGATGGGGTTGGGTGGGAAGTCGACTGAAGCTTTCTTT; CDR3aa: CAWMGLGGKSTEAFF
d_gene: .; abundance: .; j_gene: TRBJ1-3; v_gene: TRBV9; CDR3nt: TGTGCCAGCAGCGGACCCCAGGGAGGCACTGGAAACACCATATATTTT; CDR3aa: CASSGPQGGTGNTIYF
d_gene: TRBD2; abundance: once; j_gene: TRBJ2-3; v_gene: TRBV7-8; CDR3nt: TGTGCCAGCAGCTTAGGTTTCGCGGACAGGATGGTAGCGGGGGTTAGCACAGATACGCAGTATTTT; CDR3aa: CASSLGFADRMVAGVSTDTQYF
d_gene: .; abundance: .; j_gene: TRBJ2-1; v_gene: TRBV25-1; CDR3nt: TGTGCCAGCAGTGAATACGGGAATTACAATGAGCAGTTCTTC; CDR3aa: CASSEYGNYNEQFF
d_gene: .; abundance: .; j_gene: TRBJ1-2; v_gene: TRBV5-6; CDR3nt: TGTGCCAGCAGCTTGAAGGCTGTTAACTATGGCTACACCTTC; CDR3aa: CASSLKAVNYGYTF
d_gene: TRBD1; abundance: .; j_gene: TRBJ2-1; v_gene: TRBV11-2; CDR3nt: TGTGCCAGCAGCTTGGTAGGAGGGACAGGCGATGAGCAGTTCTTC; CDR3aa: CASSLVGGTGDEQFF
d_gene: TRBD2; abundance: .; j_gene: TRBJ2-2; v_gene: TRBV7-2; CDR3nt: TGTGCCAGCAGCAAGACTAGCGGAGCTAACACCGGGGAGCTGTTTTTT; CDR3aa: CASSKTSGANTGELFF
d_gene: .; abundance: .; j_gene: TRBJ1-3; v_gene: TRBV10-3; CDR3nt: TGTGCCATTTTAATTAACTCTGGAAACACCATATATTTT; CDR3aa: CAILINSGNTIYF
d_gene: TRBD1; abundance: .; j_gene: TRBJ2-1; v_gene: TRBV30; CDR3nt: TGTGCCTGGAGTGCGTCCGGGACAGGGGGTCGACTAGGCTACAATGAGCAGTTCTTC; CDR3aa: CAWSASGTGGRLGYNEQFF
d_gene: .; abundance: .; j_gene: TRBJ2-2; v_gene: TRBV7-7; CDR3nt: TGTGCTAGCAGCACCGACAGCACCGGGGAGCTGTTTTTT; CDR3aa: CASSTDSTGELFF
d_gene: TRBD2; abundance: .; j_gene: TRBJ2-5; v_gene: TRBV20-1; CDR3nt: TGCAGTGTTTCGGGAGGGGAGACCCAGTACTTC; CDR3aa: CSVSGGETQYF
d_gene: .; abundance: medium-sized; j_gene: TRBJ1-6; v_gene: TRBV7-3; CDR3nt: TGTGCCAGCAGCTTAAGTCGGCGGAGAATTAATTCACCCCTCCACTTT; CDR3aa: CASSLSRRRINSPLHF
d_gene: .; abundance: .; j_gene: TRBJ2-2; v_gene: TRBV12-5; CDR3nt: TGTGCTAGTGGTCGGACGGGCCTGGGCGGGGAGCTGTTTTTT; CDR3aa: CASGRTGLGGELFF
d_gene: TRBD2; abundance: .; j_gene: TRBJ2-3; v_gene: TRBV5-1; CDR3nt: TGCGCCAGCAGCGGGTTTGTAGCGGGAGCGGCAGATACGCAGTATTTT; CDR3aa: CASSGFVAGAADTQYF
d_gene: .; abundance: .; j_gene: TRBJ1-4; v_gene: TRBV9; CDR3nt: TGTGCCAGCAGCGTAGCTGGAGGGTCTGAAAAACTGTTTTTT; CDR3aa: CASSVAGGSEKLFF
d_gene: .; abundance: .; j_gene: TRBJ1-2; v_gene: TRBV9; CDR3nt: TGTGCCAGCAGCGTCTATTCTGGGCCTCTTAACTATGGCTACACCTTC; CDR3aa: CASSVYSGPLNYGYTF
d_gene: .; abundance: .; j_gene: TRBJ1-2; v_gene: TRBV27; CDR3nt: TGTGCCAGCAGTCCTTGGGGGTATGGCTACACCTTC; CDR3aa: CASSPWGYGYTF
d_gene: .; abundance: .; j_gene: TRBJ1-1; v_gene: TRBV19; CDR3nt: TGTGCCAGTAGTATGAGGCTTGAAGCTTTCTTT; CDR3aa: CASSMRLEAFF
d_gene: .; abundance: .; j_gene: TRBJ1-1; v_gene: TRBV28; CDR3nt: TGTGCCAGCAGCGTTGCAGGGGACACTGAAGCTTTCTTT; CDR3aa: CASSVAGDTEAFF
d_gene: TRBD2; abundance: .; j_gene: TRBJ2-1; v_gene: TRBV7-6; CDR3nt: TGTGCCAGCAGCTTCCTAAGCGGGGCAAACTACAATGAGCAGTTCTTC; CDR3aa: CASSFLSGANYNEQFF
d_gene: TRBD2; abundance: .; j_gene: TRBJ2-1; v_gene: TRBV5-4; CDR3nt: TGTGCCAGCAGCCTCGGGCTCCGCGGGGGCAATGAGCAGTTCTTC; CDR3aa: CASSLGLRGGNEQFF
d_gene: .; abundance: .; j_gene: TRBJ1-1; v_gene: TRBV6-6; CDR3nt: TGTGCCAGCAGTAAGCTCAACACTGAAGCTTTCTTT; CDR3aa: CASSKLNTEAFF